The next 9 T cell receptor beta chains were all read from a single sample in a study of cytomegalovirus exposure and HLA in healthy donors. PCR primers comprised 60 Vbeta and 13 Jbeta primers. The table came from immunoSEQ multiplex PCR; TCRdb's copy has only in-frame clones and leaves some out. The table records approximately 290,000 clones, about four fifths of them present only once. Sequenced sample: PBMCs. These receptors originate from a girl aged 2-10 years in good health and CMV-seronegative.

The gene calls are TRBV15 and TRBJ1-2; 7 bases map to TRBD1. V trimming: 3 bases; J trimming: 8 bases; junction bases outside the gene matches: 15. The germline CDR1 and CDR2 sequences are LNHNV and YYDKDF (reference sequence). This CDR3 has 16 amino acids. CDR3 region: CATSRHKDSRGEGYTF. The CDR3 DNA follows: TGTGCCACCAGCAGGCACAAGGATTCCAGGGGGGAAGGCTACACCTTC.

This clone has only one observation. The chain recombines TRBV4-1 with TRBJ1-6; D not certain. This CDR3 has 17 amino acids. Trimming cost V 1 base and J 8 bases, with 18 bases left between them. The germline V gene has CDR1 MGHRA and CDR2 YSYEKL. CDR3 coding DNA: TGCGCCAGCAGCCAAGGTGACTTTCGAGGTGGTTATTCACCCCTCCACTTT. Its protein product is CASSQGDFRGGYSPLHF.

The J gene is TRBJ2-7, the V gene TRBV5-6, with D possibly being TRBD1 (6 bases). Per the germline V gene, CDR1 is SGHDT and CDR2 is YYEEEE. The ends were cut back, 4 bases at V and 5 bases at J, with 13 bases in the middle. The CDR3 contains 13 residues. CDR3 sequence (DNA): TGTGCCAGCAGCATACTTACAGGGAACGAGCAGTACTTC. Translated: CASSILTGNEQYF.

A single count supports this clone. The V call is TRBV13, the J call TRBJ2-7; no clear D gene. CDR1 and CDR2 from the germline V gene are PRHDT and FYEKMQ (reference sequence). V was clipped by 0 bases and J by 3 bases, with 12 bases between them. The length of the CDR3 is 15 residues. CDR3 coding DNA: TGTGCCAGCAGCTTAGGCGGTCTGACAAACTACGAGCAGTACTTC. Amino acid sequence: CASSLGGLTNYEQYF.

The chain has TRBV19 and TRBJ2-7; 11 nucleotides agree with TRBD2. CDR1 and CDR2 (germline): LNHDA, SQIVND (reference sequence). V dropped 4 bases and J dropped 2; count of bases not matched to a gene: 4. This CDR3 has 15 residues. The CDR3 spells CASSTPSGGTYEQYF. In DNA form, the CDR3 reads TGTGCCAGTAGTACTCCTAGCGGGGGGACCTACGAGCAGTACTTC.

The chain recombines TRBV9 with TRBJ2-7; D remains ambiguous. The germline CDR1 and CDR2 sequences are SGDLS and YYNGEE. The CDR3 consists of 15 residues. V lost 0 bases and J lost 0, with 10 bases in between. CDR3 in DNA: TGTGCCAGCAGCGTAGGGCCAGGTATCTCCTACGAGCAGTACTTC. It is translated as CASSVGPGISYEQYF. Filled out from reference TRBV9 and TRBJ2-7, the complete variable domain reads DSGVTQTPKHLITATGQRVTLRCSPRSGDLSVYWYQQSLDQGLQFLIQYYNGEERAKGNILERFSAQQFPDLHSELNLSSLELGDSALYFCASSVGPGISYEQYFGPGTRLTVT.

This clone has a handful of counts. The chain carries TRBV5-6 and TRBJ2-7, with 13 nucleotides matching TRBD2. The CDR3 sequence is 16 residues long. J lost 3 bases, V lost 5 bases, and 8 bases had no gene match. Germline CDR1 reads SGHDT; CDR2 reads YYEEEE. The CDR3 coding sequence is TGTGCCAGCAGGGGGGGGACTAGCGGGGAAATCTACGAGCAGTACTTC. This codes for CASRGGTSGEIYEQYF.

The chain links TRBV6-6 to TRBJ1-3; D is possibly TRBD1 (5 bases). V was shortened by 5 bases and J by 8 bases, with 19 bases between the two germline ends. The V gene's germline CDR1 is MNHNY and CDR2 SVGAGI (reference sequence). CDR3 length: 15 residues. CDR3 in amino acids: CASSLTGLLEDTIYF. For the CDR3, the DNA is TGTGCCAGCAGTCTTACGGGACTCTTGGAAGACACCATATATTTT.

The V gene is TRBV5-1, the J gene TRBJ2-1, with TRBD2 identical over 7 bases. The CDR3 is 15 amino acids. CDR1 is SGHRS and CDR2 is YFSETQ in the germline V gene. The V gene end was trimmed by 0 bases and the J gene end by 5 bases; junction bases not matched to a gene: 5. The CDR3 loop reads CASSLGGLRDNEQFF. The CDR3 nucleotides read TGCGCCAGCAGCTTGGGGGGACTACGGGACAATGAGCAGTTCTTC.